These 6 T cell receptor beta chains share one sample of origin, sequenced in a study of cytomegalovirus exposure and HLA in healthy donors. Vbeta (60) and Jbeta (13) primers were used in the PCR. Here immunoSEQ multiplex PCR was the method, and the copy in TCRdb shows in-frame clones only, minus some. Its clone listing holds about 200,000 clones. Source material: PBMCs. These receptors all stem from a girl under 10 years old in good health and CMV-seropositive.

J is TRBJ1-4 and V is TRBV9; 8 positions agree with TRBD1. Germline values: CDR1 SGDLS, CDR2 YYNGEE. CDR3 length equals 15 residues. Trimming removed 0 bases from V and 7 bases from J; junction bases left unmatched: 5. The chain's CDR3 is CASSVGGTGTEKLFF. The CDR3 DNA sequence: TGTGCCAGCAGCGTAGGAGGGACAGGCACTGAAAAACTGTTTTTT. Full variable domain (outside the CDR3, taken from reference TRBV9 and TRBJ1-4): DSGVTQTPKHLITATGQRVTLRCSPRSGDLSVYWYQQSLDQGLQFLIQYYNGEERAKGNILERFSAQQFPDLHSELNLSSLELGDSALYFCASSVGGTGTEKLFFGSGTQLSVL.

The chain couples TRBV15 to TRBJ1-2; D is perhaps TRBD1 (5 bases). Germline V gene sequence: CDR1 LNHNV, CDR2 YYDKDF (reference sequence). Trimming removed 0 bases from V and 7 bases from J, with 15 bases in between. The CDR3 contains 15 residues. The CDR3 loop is CATSRDRPLGGGYTF. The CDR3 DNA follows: TGTGCCACCAGCAGAGATCGGCCCTTGGGGGGTGGCTACACCTTC.

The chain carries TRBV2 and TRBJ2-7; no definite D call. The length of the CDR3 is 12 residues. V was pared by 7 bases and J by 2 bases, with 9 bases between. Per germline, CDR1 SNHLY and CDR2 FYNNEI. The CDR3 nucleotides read TGTGCCAGCAATGACGCGGCCTACGAGCAGTACTTC. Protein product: CASNDAAYEQYF.

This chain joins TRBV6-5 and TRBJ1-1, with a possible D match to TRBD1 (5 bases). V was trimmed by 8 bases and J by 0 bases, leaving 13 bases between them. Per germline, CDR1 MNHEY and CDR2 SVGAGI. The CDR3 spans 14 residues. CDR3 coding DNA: TGTGCCAGCGGGGAGGACAAAATGAACACTGAAGCTTTCTTT. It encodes CASGEDKMNTEAFF.

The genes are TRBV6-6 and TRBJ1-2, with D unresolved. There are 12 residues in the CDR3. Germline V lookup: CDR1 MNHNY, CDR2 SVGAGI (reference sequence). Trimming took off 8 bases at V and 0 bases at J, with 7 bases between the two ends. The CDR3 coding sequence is TGTGCCAGCGAGGGAGCTAACTATGGCTACACCTTC. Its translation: CASEGANYGYTF.

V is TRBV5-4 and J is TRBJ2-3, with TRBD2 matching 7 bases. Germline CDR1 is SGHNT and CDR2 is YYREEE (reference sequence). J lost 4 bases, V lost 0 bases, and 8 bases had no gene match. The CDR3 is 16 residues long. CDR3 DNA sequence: TGTGCCAGCAGCTTGGTAGGGCGCCGGGAGGCAGATACGCAGTATTTT. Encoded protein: CASSLVGRREADTQYF.